The 19 T cell receptor beta chains in this list originate from one sample, sequenced in a study of blood T cell repertoires in COVID-19. Repertoires were generated with immunoSEQ multiplex PCR, while TCRdb's copy carries only in-frame clones and drops some. The sample holds around 70,000 clones; approximately 78% are singletons and the top ten take about a sixth. Sequenced: peripheral blood. All receptors derive from a human donor in a cohort sampled during active COVID-19.

This clone was seen a handful of times. The rearrangement joins TRBV4-3 to TRBJ1-2; the match to TRBD1 covers 8 bases. CDR1 and CDR2 (germline): LGHNA, YSLEER. This CDR3 contains 13 residues. Unmatched junction bases numbered 3, after V lost 1 base and J lost 8 bases. The CDR3 DNA sequence: TGCGCCAGCAGCCAAGGACAGGGGAGCGGCTACACCTTC. It yields the protein CASSQGQGSGYTF.

This sequence joins TRBV7-2 and TRBJ1-2, with 9 bases fitting TRBD1. V shed 5 bases and J 4 bases; nucleotides not matched to a gene: 5. The CDR3 contains 14 residues. Per germline, CDR1 SGHTA and CDR2 FQGNSA. This CDR3 reads CASSPQGAAYGYTF. CDR3 DNA: TGTGCCAGCAGCCCACAGGGGGCAGCCTATGGCTACACCTTC.

V usage is TRBV7-9 and J usage is TRBJ2-3, with D possibly matching TRBD1 (6 bases). The CDR3 is 14 residues long. Per the germline V gene, CDR1 is SEHNR and CDR2 is FQNEAQ (reference sequence). Trimming shortened V by 5 bases and J by 5 bases, and 14 bases separated the two germline ends. CDR3 region: CASSTGFQGDTQYF. In DNA, the CDR3 is TGTGCCAGCAGCACAGGGTTCCAGGGAGATACGCAGTATTTT.

This clone was observed a few times. V and J are TRBV6-5 and TRBJ1-1; D possibly corresponds to TRBD1 (5 bases). CDR3 length equals 14 residues. Looked up from germline, CDR1 is MNHEY and CDR2 is SVGAGI. V was trimmed by 2 bases and J by 0 bases, leaving 7 bases between them. This CDR3 reads CASSYPGVNTEAFF. DNA of the CDR3: TGTGCCAGCAGTTACCCGGGGGTGAACACTGAAGCTTTCTTT.

V is TRBV7-6 and J is TRBJ1-3, with TRBD1 identical over 9 bases. V gave up 5 bases and J gave up 0 bases; unmatched junction bases: 8. CDR1 SGHVS and CDR2 FNYEAQ come from the germline V gene. CDR3 length equals 17 residues. This chain's CDR3 is CASSLVGGQGSGNTIYF. The CDR3 DNA reads as TGTGCCAGCAGCCTAGTAGGGGGACAGGGCTCTGGAAACACCATATATTTT.

The chain carries TRBV28 and TRBJ2-3, with 9 bases lining up with TRBD2. J lost 2 bases, V lost 6 bases, and 6 bases had no gene match. CDR1 is MDHEN, CDR2 SYDVKM, per germline. This CDR3 is 15 amino acids long. The CDR3, as DNA: TGTGCCAGCAGCCCTAGCGGGAAAACCACAGATACGCAGTATTTT. Its translation is CASSPSGKTTDTQYF.

The chain couples TRBV5-6 to TRBJ1-2; D is uncertain. V was pared by 4 bases and J by 1 base, with 14 bases between. The CDR3 is made up of 15 amino acids. CDR1 is SGHDT, CDR2 YYEEEE, per germline. DNA of the CDR3: TGTGCCAGCAGCCCCCGCAGTTCCCGTAACTATGGCTACACCTTC. Protein sequence: CASSPRSSRNYGYTF.

J is TRBJ2-7 and V is TRBV12-3 or TRBV12-4; 8 bases match TRBD2. The CDR3 is 12 amino acids. V shed 8 bases, J shed 4 bases, and the junction held 4 bases outside the gene matches. DNA for the CDR3: TGTGCCAGCGGGGGACTAGAATACGAGCAGTACTTC. It translates to CASGGLEYEQYF.

The chain links TRBV5-6 to TRBJ1-5, with D maybe TRBD1 (6 bases). The CDR3 has 16 amino acids. Germline-derived CDR1 and CDR2 are SGHDT and YYEEEE. V dropped 4 bases and J dropped 7 bases, with 21 bases sitting between them. The DNA for the CDR3 is TGTGCCAGCAGCATAATTCCGGGACAAAAAGGGCAGCCCCAGCATTTT. Translating it yields CASSIIPGQKGQPQHF.

This chain links TRBV3-1 (or the pseudogene TRBV3-2) with TRBJ2-7; 7 bases align to TRBD1. This CDR3 comprises 12 residues. The V and J ends lost 3 bases and 12 bases, in that order; junction bases with no gene match: 8. Germline V gene lookup returns CDR1 LGHDT and CDR2 YNNKEL (reference sequence). CDR3 residues: CASSHDDRATYF. The DNA for the CDR3 is TGTGCCAGCAGCCACGACGACAGGGCGACGTACTTC.

In this sample, this clone turned up a few times. V gene TRBV7-2 combines with J gene TRBJ2-3; weak D call: TRBD1 (5 bases). CDR3 length: 13 amino acids. Germline V CDR1 and CDR2: SGHTA, FQGNSA. V shed 3 bases and J shed 10 bases, with 14 bases lying between them. This CDR3 is CASSLALQGAQYF. CDR3 in DNA: TGTGCCAGCAGCTTGGCCCTGCAAGGGGCGCAGTATTTT.

V is TRBV15 and J is TRBJ2-1, with 14 bases matching TRBD2. Unmatched junction bases numbered 11, after V lost 3 bases and J lost 4 bases. Germline CDR1 LNHNV, CDR2 YYDKDF (reference sequence). This CDR3 has 19 amino acids. CDR3 nucleotide sequence: TGTGCCACCAGCAGCCTGGGGACTAGCGGGAGTGAGGGTTACAATGAGCAGTTCTTC. This gives the protein CATSSLGTSGSEGYNEQFF.

This clone has only a few counts. This rearrangement joins TRBV15 to TRBJ1-2; maybe TRBD1 (5 bases). V lost 0 bases and J lost 4, with 12 bases in between. The CDR3 consists of 15 residues. In germline, CDR1 is LNHNV, CDR2 YYDKDF (reference sequence). CDR3 sequence reads: CATSRDNQGSYGYTF. Written as DNA, the CDR3 is TGTGCCACCAGCAGAGATAATCAGGGTAGCTATGGCTACACCTTC. The full variable domain, completed using reference TRBV15 and TRBJ1-2, is DAMVIQNPRYQVTQFGKPVTLSCSQTLNHNVMYWYQQKSSQAPKLLFHYYDKDFNNEADTPDNFQSRRPNTSFCFLDIRSPGLGDTAMYLCATSRDNQGSYGYTFGSGTRLTVV.

The CDR3 spells CASSLDRLSNQPQHF. The CDR3 DNA is TGTGCCAGCAGCTTAGACAGATTGAGCAATCAGCCCCAGCATTTT. The chain combines TRBV7-2 with TRBJ1-5; no definite D call. The CDR3 covers 15 residues. Germline CDR1 SGHTA, CDR2 FQGNSA. Trimming took 1 base from V and 1 from J, leaving 8 bases between them.

This clone came up once. V and J are TRBV11-2 and TRBJ1-5; 11 bases are shared with TRBD1. V was clipped by 0 bases and J by 2 bases; unmatched bases: 3. The CDR3 consists of 17 residues. Germline V CDR1 and CDR2: SGHAT, FQNNGV. The DNA of the CDR3 is TGTGCCAGCAGCTTAGAAGGACAGGGGGCACGCAATCAGCCCCAGCATTTT. Protein: CASSLEGQGARNQPQHF.

V usage is TRBV11-2 and J usage is TRBJ1-2; tentative D call: TRBD1 (6 bases). The CDR3 covers 13 residues. Between the trimmed V and J ends, which lost 5 bases and 8 bases, there was a span of 15 bases. Germline values: CDR1 SGHAT, CDR2 FQNNGV. CDR3 residues: CASSQQGMGGYTF. In nucleotides, the CDR3 is TGTGCCAGCAGCCAACAGGGAATGGGGGGCTACACCTTC.

The gene calls are TRBV25-1 and TRBJ2-7; TRBD1 matches 9 bases. The junction had 8 bases not matched to a gene; V was cut back by 3 bases and J by 8 bases. The length of the CDR3 is 14 residues. From germline, CDR1 is MGHDK and CDR2 SYGVNS. The chain's CDR3 is CASSDSGQGQKQYF. The CDR3 DNA is TGTGCCAGCAGTGATTCTGGACAGGGGCAAAAGCAGTACTTC.

This clone was observed a handful of times. This chain joins TRBV6-6 and TRBJ1-2; a possible D gene is TRBD1 (5 bases). The germline V gene has CDR1 MNHNY and CDR2 SVGAGI (reference sequence). V gave up 2 bases and J gave up 11 bases, with 21 bases separating them. This CDR3 region has 15 residues. CDR3 residues: CASSYGQGFSQGYTF. CDR3 in DNA: TGTGCCAGCAGTTACGGGCAGGGCTTCAGCCAAGGGTACACCTTC.

V is TRBV7-2 and J is TRBJ2-3; D possibly corresponds to TRBD2 (5 bases). Germline V lookup: CDR1 SGHTA, CDR2 FQGNSA. The CDR3 runs 12 residues. Trimming left V 6 bases short and J 7 bases short, with 11 bases between. CDR3 nucleotide sequence: TGTGCCAGCAGGGGTGCTAGCTATACGCAGTATTTT. Residues: CASRGASYTQYF.